These T cell receptor beta chains were read from a single sample in a study of cytomegalovirus exposure and HLA in healthy donors. Repertoires were generated with immunoSEQ multiplex PCR, while TCRdb's copy carries only in-frame clones and drops some. The profile shows more than 140,000 clones, roughly 80% of them singletons. The sample taken for sequencing was PBMCs. These receptors came from a young man in good health and CMV-seropositive. Both conserved end residues are part of each CDR3. The order of the fields is J gene, clone size, D gene, V gene, CDR3 DNA, CDR3 protein. The D gene is left open where the match is weak. Clone sizes are given selectively: once, few, many, or a class where the clone is expanded.

>TRBJ2-3|-|TRBD2|TRBV19
TGTGCCAGTAGTAGGACTAGCGGGGGGGCGGTAGATACGCAGTATTTT
CASSRTSGGAVDTQYF
>TRBJ2-2|-|-|TRBV4-2
TGTGCCAGCAGCCAAGATCGAGACTATCGGAACACCGGGGAGCTGTTTTTT
CASSQDRDYRNTGELFF
>TRBJ2-1|-|-|TRBV11-2
TGTGCCAGCAGCTTCGGAGGCGATGAGCAGTTCTTC
CASSFGGDEQFF
>TRBJ2-5|-|-|TRBV5-1
TGCGCCAGCCGCCACAGGGGGGGCCAAGAGACCCAGTACTTC
CASRHRGGQETQYF
>TRBJ1-4|-|TRBD1|TRBV7-9
TGTGCCAGCAGCTTACGTACGACAGGGGCCAATGAAAAACTGTTTTTT
CASSLRTTGANEKLFF
>TRBJ2-1|few|TRBD2|TRBV11-2
TGTGCCAGCAGCTTACTTAGCGGGAGAAGCTCCTACAATGAGCAGTTCTTC
CASSLLSGRSSYNEQFF
>TRBJ2-7|once|TRBD2|TRBV4-1
TGCGCCAGCAGCCAAGGGCCCACTAGCGGGAGATACTACGAGCAGTACTTC
CASSQGPTSGRYYEQYF
>TRBJ2-3|-|TRBD2|TRBV28
TGTGCCAGCAGTTTTTCACTAGCGGGACCGCGAGGGGATACGCAGTATTTT
CASSFSLAGPRGDTQYF
>TRBJ2-7|-|-|TRBV5-1
TGCGCCAGCAGCTTGGAACTAGTGGGCCGCGAGCAGTACTTC
CASSLELVGREQYF
>TRBJ2-5|-|-|TRBV7-9
TGTGCCAGCAGCTCCTCTGGACAGTTCCAAGAGACCCAGTACTTC
CASSSSGQFQETQYF
>TRBJ2-2|-|TRBD2|TRBV11-2
TGTGCCAGCAGCCCCAGACTAGCCGGTGTCCCCGGGGAGCTGTTTTTT
CASSPRLAGVPGELFF
>TRBJ1-2|-|TRBD1|TRBV2
TGTGCCAGCAGTCCCTACCTCGACAGGGCGGGAGGCTACACCTTC
CASSPYLDRAGGYTF
>TRBJ1-2|few|TRBD1|TRBV11-2
TGTGCCAGCAGCCTGGACAGGAACTATGGCTACACCTTC
CASSLDRNYGYTF
>TRBJ1-1|-|-|TRBV29-1
TGCAGCGTGGGCGTGGTTGGAGGGAACACTGAAGCTTTCTTT
CSVGVVGGNTEAFF
>TRBJ2-7|-|-|TRBV5-1
TGCGCCAGCAGCCCAACAGCCTACGAGCAGTACTTC
CASSPTAYEQYF
>TRBJ1-5|-|-|TRBV9
TGTGCCAGCAGCGAAACAGGTGTAAGCAATCAGCCCCAGCATTTT
CASSETGVSNQPQHF
>TRBJ1-2|-|-|TRBV27
TGTGCCAGCAGTGACAGAACTTATGGCTACACCTTC
CASSDRTYGYTF
>TRBJ2-1|-|TRBD2|TRBV7-2
TGTGCCAGCAGGGTAGCGGGAGTTGTTGAGCAGTTCTTC
CASRVAGVVEQFF
>TRBJ1-2|few|TRBD1|TRBV19
TGTGCCAGTAGTATGGGACAGAGAGCAAATGGCTACACCTTC
CASSMGQRANGYTF